Listed here are 11 T cell receptor beta chains from one sample, sequenced in a study of T cells expressing NK-cell markers. Using the 5' RACE reads, TCRdb records one entry per CDR3 protein without DNA. The sample data list over 200,000 distinct CDR3 sequences. Sequenced: blood T cells: a sorted CD56 or NKG2C T cell subset, CD4+ or CD8+ T cells, or bulk PBMC T cells (not recorded which). The receptors shown here come from a man younger than 30 in good health.

The chain joins TRBV20-1 to TRBJ2-1; TCRdb's assignment of TRBD2 cannot be checked, as there is no DNA. Germline lookup yields CDR1 DFQATT and CDR2 SNEGSKA (reference sequence). The CDR3 is 14 amino acids. The CDR3 protein is CSARGLAEGGEQFF.

The chain combines TRBV5-1 with TRBJ2-7; TCRdb designates TRBD1, a call that cannot be tested without DNA. The CDR3 length is 15 residues. Germline V gives CDR1 SGHRS, CDR2 YFSETQ. The CDR3 sequence is CASSANRDGSYEQYF.

The CDR3: CASSFSGRSYEQYF. V usage is TRBV28 and J usage is TRBJ2-7; TCRdb calls TRBD1, which cannot be checked without DNA. This CDR3 spans 14 amino acids. The germline V gene encodes CDR1 MDHEN and CDR2 SYDVKM.

This chain uses TRBV12-3 or TRBV12-4 with TRBJ2-7. This CDR3 contains 15 residues. This CDR3 is CASSSWTGNSYEQYF.

The gene calls are TRBV18 and TRBJ2-3; the TRBD2 assignment by TCRdb is unverifiable without DNA. CDR1 and CDR2 from the germline V gene are KGHSH and LQKENI. This CDR3 has 17 residues. The CDR3: CASSPLAGEATQDTQYF.

The gene calls are TRBV20-1 and TRBJ2-1; no DNA is available, so the TRBD2 call from TCRdb remains unchecked. Germline V CDR1 and CDR2: DFQATT, SNEGSKA (reference sequence). The CDR3 spans 15 residues. The CDR3 is CSASPTSGSYNEQFF.

The CDR3 reads CASSLLSTDTQYF. The rearrangement uses TRBV7-9 and TRBJ2-3. Germline assignment: CDR1 SEHNR and CDR2 FQNEAQ (reference sequence). There are 13 residues in the CDR3.

CDR3 in amino acids: CASSYRYRGREQYF. The chain employs TRBV7-9 and TRBJ2-7; there is no DNA to check the TCRdb D call of TRBD1. Germline V gives CDR1 SEHNR, CDR2 FQNEAQ (reference sequence). The CDR3 length is 14 residues.

The chain has TRBV5-5 and TRBJ2-3; the TRBD2 assignment by TCRdb is unverifiable without DNA. Per the germline V gene, CDR1 is SGHKS and CDR2 is YYEKEE (reference sequence). The CDR3 is made up of 18 amino acids. CDR3 residues: CASSIGTSAPRSTDTQYF.

The chain joins TRBV2 to TRBJ1-1; TCRdb's D gene call, TRBD1, goes unchecked for lack of DNA. The CDR3 is made up of 14 amino acids. Looked up from germline, CDR1 is SNHLY and CDR2 is FYNNEI. The CDR3 reads CASRDRGRGSEAFF.

The V and J genes are TRBV24-1 and TRBJ2-1; lacking DNA, the TRBD1 call made by TCRdb goes unchecked. CDR1 and CDR2 (germline): KGHDR, SFDVKD. The CDR3 totals 14 residues. The CDR3 region is CATSAHGGGAEQFF.